Only a few counts were recorded for the clone carrying this T cell receptor beta chain. This sample was taken from a study of blood T cell repertoires in COVID-19. Study information: The study drew acute and convalescent COVID-19 samples from the United States, Italy and Spain. Nucleic acid was either cDNA or gDNA, and it came from T cells, B-cell-depleted T cells, or PBMCs.

Under the authors' procedure: Reference gene primer amplification in the assay estimated nucleated cell counts. The repertoire was sequenced with immunoSEQ multiplex PCR; TCRdb's copy has only in-frame clones and lacks some. That table supplies the V and J calls and clone size; D and trimming were determined from the DNA. This table holds more than 150,000 clones, 65% to 80% found once. Trimming shortened V by 1 base and J by 4 bases, and 9 bases separated the two germline ends. Germline values: CDR1 SGHRS, CDR2 YFSETQ. The CDR3 is made up of 14 amino acids. V is TRBV5-1 and J is TRBJ1-5; D uncertain. The sequence was obtained from a man aged 45 to 65 who had recovered from COVID-19. Sample: peripheral blood. In DNA, the CDR3 is TGCGCCAGCAGCTTGATGGGAGGAAATCAGCCCCAGCATTTT. This sequence encodes CASSLMGGNQPQHF.